This is a list of T cell receptor beta chains from one sample in a study of OX40 agonist ivuxolimab in advanced cancers. This table comes from immunoSEQ multiplex PCR, and its TCRdb copy is limited to in-frame clones, with some not included. The repertoire holds under 60,000 clones, with 82% as singletons. The material was CD4+ or CD8+ T cells sorted from blood, obtained in a trial of the OX40 agonist ivuxolimab. These receptors all come from an adult with an advanced solid tumor such as melanoma, head and neck, liver or kidney cancer. Both conserved end residues are part of each CDR3. Fields, in order: D gene, J gene, V gene, CDR3 length, clone size, CDR3 DNA, CDR3 protein. D genes are given only for firm matches. A clone size is listed for some rows: how often the clone was seen (once, few, many), or a class if it is expanded.

>TRBD1|TRBJ2-1|TRBV5-1|13|few
TGCGCCAGCAGCTTGGCCCGGGACAGGGCGCAGTTCTTC
CASSLARDRAQFF
>NA|TRBJ1-6|TRBV2|14|few
TGTGCCAGCAGTGAATTTTGGGGGGCCCAGCTCCTCCACTTT
CASSEFWGAQLLHF
>NA|TRBJ1-2|TRBV28|14|NA
TGTGCCACCAACCAAGGACAGCCTAACTATGGCCACACCTTC
CATNQGQPNYGHTF
>NA|TRBJ2-3|TRBV6-1|13|few
TGTGCCAGCAGCTATTTGGGAGCAGATACGCAGTATTTT
CASSYLGADTQYF
>NA|TRBJ2-4|TRBV7-2|14|NA
TGTGCCAGCAGCTTCAGGGGAGGGGCAAACATTCAGTACTTC
CASSFRGGANIQYF
>TRBD1|TRBJ1-5|TRBV2|14|NA
TGTGCCAGCAGCGGTGACAGGGGGCATCAGCCCCAGCATTTT
CASSGDRGHQPQHF
>TRBD1|TRBJ2-7|TRBV4-2|16|NA
TGTGCCAGCAGCCAGGATATTCCGGGACAGGCCTACGAGCAGTACTTC
CASSQDIPGQAYEQYF
>NA|TRBJ2-5|TRBV11-2|16|NA
TGTGCCAGCAGCTTAGGAGTCACAGGTATCCAAGAGACCCAGTACTTC
CASSLGVTGIQETQYF
>TRBD1|TRBJ2-5|TRBV7-3|16|NA
TGTGCCAGCAGCTTAACGAAGTCCAGGGGGAAAGAGACCCAGTACTTC
CASSLTKSRGKETQYF
>NA|TRBJ1-2|TRBV4-3|13|once
TGCGCCAGCTCCAGGGGCTCGGGCTATGGCTACACCTTC
CASSRGSGYGYTF
>NA|TRBJ1-2|TRBV19|8|NA
TGTGCAGAGTTGGGGGGGAACTTC
CAELGGNF
>NA|TRBJ2-1|TRBV5-1|14|few
TGCGCCAGTTCCTGGCGGGACTTCCACAATGAGCAGTTCTTC
CASSWRDFHNEQFF
>NA|TRBJ2-5|TRBV4-2|16|NA
TGTGCCAGCAGCCAAGAACTATCAGGGCCTCTCGAGACCCAGTACTTC
CASSQELSGPLETQYF
>TRBD1|TRBJ2-1|TRBV7-3|14|NA
TGTGCCAGTAAACCGGGACAGGGGTCCAATGAGCAGTTCTTC
CASKPGQGSNEQFF
>NA|TRBJ2-2|TRBV18|12|NA
TGTGCCAGCTCACCTGGCTCCGGGGAGCTGTTTTTT
CASSPGSGELFF
>NA|TRBJ2-7|TRBV18|13|NA
TGTGCCAGCTCACCATCAACTCCCAACGAGCAGTACTTC
CASSPSTPNEQYF
>NA|TRBJ2-1|TRBV5-6|17|NA
TGTGCCAGCAGCGCGTCCTACCTAGCGAGCTCCTACAATGAGCAGTTCTTC
CASSASYLASSYNEQFF